This TCR beta chain appears in the sequencing data of a study of T cells after somatic rescue of genetic block. Germline values: CDR1 MDHEN, CDR2 SYDVKM. Trimming pared 7 bases from V and 2 bases from J, leaving 18 bases between. The CDR3 is 16 residues long. Only in-frame clones appear in the TCRdb table, and some are missing; sequencing was by immunoSEQ multiplex PCR. The sample holds 65,000 to 70,000 clones, less than 95% seen once. The V and J genes are TRBV28 and TRBJ2-1, with D perhaps matching TRBD2 (7 bases). What was sequenced was peripheral blood mononuclear cells (PBMCs). The sequence was collected from a man in his forties or fifties. CDR3 DNA: TGTGCCAGCACCCAAGGGGGGGCTTCCCCCTACAATGAGCAGTTCTTC. This codes for CASTQGGASPYNEQFF.